This paragraph covers one TCR beta chain sequence. The antigen is undetermined. The CDR3 runs to 16 residues. Trimming took off 2 bases at V and 0 bases at J, with 11 bases between the two ends. Germline CDR1 is SGDLS and CDR2 is YYNGEE. The data belong to a study of cytomegalovirus exposure and HLA in healthy donors. Study details: Earlier results showed 117 million unique TCR beta sequences derived from about 179 million T cells. General study findings and limits: Available immune exposure information covered CMV serostatus only. By HLA locus, TCR association rates varied in a later analysis, with DRB1 showing the most and HLA-C the fewest.

This PCR relied on a set of 60 Vbeta primers and 13 Jbeta primers. This table comes from immunoSEQ multiplex PCR, and its TCRdb copy is limited to in-frame clones, with some not included. The data contain 100,000 to 150,000 clones, around four fifths of them seen just once; the ten biggest clones take up roughly 1.2%. Sequencing used PBMCs. This receptor was obtained from a boy aged 5-17 years in good health and CMV-seronegative. The chain joins TRBV9 to TRBJ2-2; D is possibly TRBD1 (5 bases). The CDR3 DNA sequence: TGTGCCAGCAGCGTGTTCGCAGGGTCGAACACCGGGGAGCTGTTTTTT. Protein product: CASSVFAGSNTGELFF. The whole variable domain, remainder taken from reference TRBV9 and TRBJ2-2, is DSGVTQTPKHLITATGQRVTLRCSPRSGDLSVYWYQQSLDQGLQFLIQYYNGEERAKGNILERFSAQQFPDLHSELNLSSLELGDSALYFCASSVFAGSNTGELFFGEGSRLTVL.